This TCR beta chain was retrieved from a study of cytomegalovirus exposure and HLA in healthy donors (TCRdb year 2017). About the study as a whole: An earlier analysis of several hundred of the donors reported over 250 Gb of sequence data and approximately 120 million unique TCR beta sequences obtained from about 180 million T cells. Donor age, sex, ethnicity and CMV serostatus were compiled alongside the repertoire data. The later analysis used no new phenotypic data to find candidate immune exposures, relying instead on TCR beta sequences and their occurrence across donors. The genetic ancestry cluster associated with self-reported Caucasian donors included about 84% of the approximately 400 genotyped donors. A separate validation cohort of some 130 different subjects was used in addition to the approximately 610-subject first cohort. To decide whether each TCR beta V gene segment behaved as functional or pseudogenic, an earlier analysis of approximately 590 of the donors relied on high-throughput TCR beta sequencing. Among a few hundred genotyped donors of the cohort, an average of around 240,000 unique TCR beta nucleotide sequences were sequenced per donor, roughly a sixth of them non-productive. The study profiled the T cell repertoires of 500 to 800 subjects by immunosequencing and related them to cytomegalovirus serostatus. All discovery cohort repertoires had been generated using a single sequencing platform. The number of typed donors differed by locus: 629-630 for A, B, C, DRB1 and DQB1; roughly 510 for DQA1; approximately 600 for DPA1; and 450 to 480 for DPB1. To predict cytomegalovirus infection status, the study brought together high-throughput TCR immunosequencing, statistical association of individual TCRs with disease status, and machine learning. Both class I and class II loci were covered by HLA typing, at four-digit resolution. In a later genetic analysis, genome-wide SNP genotypes for about 65% of the 666 donors were used, and that subset was treated as a discovery cohort. The aim of the study was to test whether cataloging public T cell receptors could identify signatures of past pathogen exposure. Several DR-DQ haplotypes were handled as single units for association and clustering, since linkage in the cohort was strong. Approximately 300 gigabases of sequencing data and around 80 million unique TCR sequences made up an early release that covered several hundred HLA-typed donors. A later analysis re-analyzed previously published TCR beta repertoires from about 600 donors and added high-resolution HLA genotyping to study TCR occurrence patterns. Broad study findings and their caveats: Three of the identified cytomegalovirus-associated TCR beta chains were confirmed in vitro to be specific for cytomegalovirus antigens. CMV serostatus was the only immune exposure information available for the cohort. In a later analysis, HLA-associated TCR beta chains showed more clonal expansion and lower generation probabilities than non-associated chains that were equally common. In the study, some 160 TCR beta chains were listed as associated with cytomegalovirus. Some IMGT-functional V segments, including TRBV6-2 and TRBV6-3, could not be told apart with the 87-base-pair reads, so those segments were excluded. Presence/absence analyses assumed roughly uniform sequencing depth across donors, an assumption that may not hold. Most TCR sequences were seen in very few donors, while some public TCRs were found in many individuals. Most CMV-associated TCR beta chains appeared to be HLA-restricted in a later analysis, and the HLA associations seemed to be driven largely by CMV exposure. When HLA alleles, especially DR and DQ, strongly co-occurred, attributing TCR associations to individual alleles was difficult. The authors suggested that the approach could potentially be generalized to other disease states and immunological phenotypes. A cluster of highly shared sequence variants was judged likely to be a technical artifact of the sequencing pipeline. A later analysis reported that several top co-occurrence clusters appeared linked to parvovirus B19, influenza, CMV and Epstein-Barr virus. Linkage disequilibrium might explain the correlated functional status among segregating V segments, but an unknown experimental factor could not be excluded. In an earlier analysis of 587 of the donors, most TCR beta V segments appeared in productive rearrangements about 87% or about 30% of the time, broadly matching IMGT annotations. Cytomegalovirus status was reported to be diagnosed by the classifier with high specificity and sensitivity in both the original and validation cohorts. In this cohort, only TCR beta chains were sequenced, and detectable features were limited by the absence of alpha or paired-chain data. The earlier analysis of 587 of the donors excluded about 16 rarely observed V segments, including chromosome 9 orphons, because counts were too low. A further reported finding was that TCR beta sequences accurately predicted the HLA-A and HLA-B alleles for most subjects in the first cohort. Compared with the roughly 720-donor mean, donors in an Asian-associated ancestry cluster had fewer N-insertions in productive TCRs, according to a later genetic analysis. At a false discovery rate of 0.05, a later analysis linked 16,951 TCR beta sequences to specific HLA alleles. A later genetic analysis associated a missense DCLRE1C variant with V-gene and J-gene trimming of TCR beta chains, and an independent cohort replicated the association. HLA typing was unavailable for some donors at each locus, so association tests used only the typed subset. In a later analysis, TCR association rates were found to vary across HLA loci, with the most associated TCRs seen for DRB1 alleles and the fewest for HLA-C alleles.

V is cut by 2 bases and J by 5 bases, and the space between the germline ends is 10 bases. The CDR3 spans 14 residues, from the cysteine through the phenylalanine. Left in the record is the CDR3 DNA by itself, 42 bases read in frame from the first base. The germline V gene encodes CDR1 SGHNT and CDR2 YYREEE (reference sequence). The library was generated by the immunoSEQ multiplex PCR assay. For the multiplex PCR, a mixture combining 60 forward primers for TCR Vbeta segments and 13 reverse primers for TCR Jbeta segments was used. The CDR3 region of rearranged TCR beta genes was amplified from genomic DNA by a multiplex PCR assay. The amplified TCR beta libraries were sequenced on the Illumina HiSeq System as 87-base-pair reads. Per the authors' processing: In a later analysis, some 80 million unique TCR beta chains were counted across the roughly 700 repertoires, and approximately 11 million of these chains were shared by at least two donors. To remove PCR and sequencing errors, raw reads were error-corrected and collapsed into unique sequences using a nearest-neighbor algorithm that merged closely related sequences. V, D and J gene segments were assigned by aligning CDR3 sequences to IMGT reference sequences. For a sequence to be retained, a match of at least six nucleotides was required to both a V gene segment and a J gene segment. Rearrangements were classified as productive when the CDR3 lacked stop codons and remained in frame with V and J, and all other rearrangements were classified as non-productive. CDR3 was defined according to IMGT convention as the region running from the second conserved V-encoded cysteine to the conserved J-encoded phenylalanine. In an earlier analysis of around 540 of the donors, sequences lacking an unambiguous match to a single V gene segment were excluded. In an earlier analysis of a few hundred of the donors, V segments were called functional above 56.7% productive rearrangements and were called segregating when the between-donor standard deviation exceeded 5%. A statistical classification framework was built for diagnosing cytomegalovirus status from the catalog of TCR beta chain sequences. A later analysis assigned V and J genes by comparing TCR nucleotide sequences with IMGT/GENE-DB human TR gene sequences. Using the TCRdist pipeline, a later analysis assigned CDR3 sequences along with most-parsimonious VDJ recombination scenarios. A later analysis defined each TCR beta chain by its CDR3 amino acid sequence plus V-gene family, and excluded reads lacking a unique V-gene family. As a way to deal with suspected cross-contamination and a sequencing artifact, a later analysis dropped hundreds of nucleotide sequences that were highly shared and had low generation probability. A later analysis calculated a clonal expansion index for each public chain from normalized within-repertoire ranks of inferred template counts. Generation probabilities in a later analysis came from a VDJ recombination model fitted to out-of-frame rearrangements, and those results were checked against IGoR. In a later analysis, TCR-TCR, TCR-HLA and TCR-CMV co-occurrence was scored with hypergeometric tests, and a repertoire-size bias correction was applied to TCR pairs. False discovery rates were estimated in a later analysis by permuting HLA or CMV assignments 20 times. In a later analysis, co-occurring TCRs were grouped using DBSCAN, with TCRdist sequence similarity added in when clustering inside HLA-allele-positive subsets. Repertoires with fewer than 30,000 or more than 120,000 public chains, plus five repertoires with anomalous nucleotide sharing, were excluded from co-occurrence clustering. TCRdb provides this immuneACCESS table in a form limited to in-frame rearrangements. Some clones are lacking; in checked studies, under half of them reflect an unresolved V gene, and why the rest are absent is not known. The V and J calls and clone size come from that table; D and trimming were worked out from the DNA. Recorded for this sample are 150,000 to 200,000 clones; over 75% of them occurred a single time. The ten largest clones represent 1.3% of the sample.

In the case of this clone: Which antigen it targets is not known. There are no base qualities to consult, and no much larger clone falls within one base.

The cohort was made up of roughly 670 healthy bone marrow donors. At the time of sampling, all cohort members were nominally healthy, though unrecorded immune exposures were likely present. The donor tested CMV seropositive, placing the donor among the approximately 310 seropositive members of the cohort. Each donor provided a peripheral blood sample, and peripheral blood mononuclear cells were used for TCR beta sequencing. Genomic DNA extraction from the blood cell samples was performed with the Qiagen DNeasy Blood Extraction Kit. The clonotype was recovered from a man between 50 and 59 years old in good health and CMV-seropositive. Here the chain combines TRBV5-4 and TRBJ1-4; the D gene is perhaps TRBD1, on 6 matching bases. Input material: PBMCs. DNA sequence: TGTGCCAGCAGCTTAGGACAGAACAATGAAAAACTGTTTTTT. It translates as CASSLGQNNEKLFF. Where the CDR3 stops, the reference TRBV5-4 and TRBJ1-4 genes take over; the full variable domain is ETGVTQSPTHLIKTRGQQVTLRCSSQSGHNTVSWYQQALGQGPQFIFQYYREEENGRGNFPPRFSGLQFPNYSSELNVNALELDDSALYLCASSLGQNNEKLFFGSGTQLSVL.